This TCR beta chain was captured in a study of CXCR3-negative and CXCR3-positive naive CD8 T cells. The CDR3 is made up of 14 amino acids. Germline CDR1 reads KGHSH; CDR2 reads LQKENI. The study's findings and limits: Naive cells positive for CXCR3 carried more hydrophobic TRB CDR3s than CXCR3-negative ones. Relative to memory CD8+ cells, whose diversity was much lower, both naive subsets had comparably high diversity. Researchers reported similar TRBV-TRBJ usage in naive CXCR3-negative and CXCR3-positive cells, though memory differed.

In the case of this clonotype: Antigen specificity is unknown.

The authors made the TRB cDNA libraries by 5' RACE using UMI labels. TCRdb reprocessed the 5' RACE reads; each CDR3 protein has one entry and no DNA is given. The data include roughly 99,000 distinct CDR3 sequences; the top ten clones carry approximately 0.99%. This chain connects TRBV18 to TRBJ2-3. This clonotype originated in a human donor in good health. Some clones in this sample may be carry-over from other donors' samples. Sequencing used naive CXCR3+ CD8+ T cells from blood. Subset in this sample: CD45RO-CCR7+CD27+CD95- naive CD8+ T cells expressing CXCR3 (TNR3+). The CDR3 sequence: CASSPPRSTDTQYF.